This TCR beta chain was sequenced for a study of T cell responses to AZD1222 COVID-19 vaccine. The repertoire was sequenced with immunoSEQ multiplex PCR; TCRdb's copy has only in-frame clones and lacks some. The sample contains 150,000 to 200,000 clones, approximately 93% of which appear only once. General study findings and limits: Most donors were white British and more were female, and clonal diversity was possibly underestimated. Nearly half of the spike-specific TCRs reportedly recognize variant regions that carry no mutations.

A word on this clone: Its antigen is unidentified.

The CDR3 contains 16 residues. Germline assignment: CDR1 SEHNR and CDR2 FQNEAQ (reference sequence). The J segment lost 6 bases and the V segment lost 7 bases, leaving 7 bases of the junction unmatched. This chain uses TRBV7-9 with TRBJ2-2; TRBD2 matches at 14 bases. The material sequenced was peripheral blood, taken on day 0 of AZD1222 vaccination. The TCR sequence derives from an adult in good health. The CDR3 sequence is CASIATSGRVAGELFF. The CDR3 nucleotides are TGTGCCAGCATAGCGACTAGCGGGAGGGTTGCCGGGGAGCTGTTTTTT.